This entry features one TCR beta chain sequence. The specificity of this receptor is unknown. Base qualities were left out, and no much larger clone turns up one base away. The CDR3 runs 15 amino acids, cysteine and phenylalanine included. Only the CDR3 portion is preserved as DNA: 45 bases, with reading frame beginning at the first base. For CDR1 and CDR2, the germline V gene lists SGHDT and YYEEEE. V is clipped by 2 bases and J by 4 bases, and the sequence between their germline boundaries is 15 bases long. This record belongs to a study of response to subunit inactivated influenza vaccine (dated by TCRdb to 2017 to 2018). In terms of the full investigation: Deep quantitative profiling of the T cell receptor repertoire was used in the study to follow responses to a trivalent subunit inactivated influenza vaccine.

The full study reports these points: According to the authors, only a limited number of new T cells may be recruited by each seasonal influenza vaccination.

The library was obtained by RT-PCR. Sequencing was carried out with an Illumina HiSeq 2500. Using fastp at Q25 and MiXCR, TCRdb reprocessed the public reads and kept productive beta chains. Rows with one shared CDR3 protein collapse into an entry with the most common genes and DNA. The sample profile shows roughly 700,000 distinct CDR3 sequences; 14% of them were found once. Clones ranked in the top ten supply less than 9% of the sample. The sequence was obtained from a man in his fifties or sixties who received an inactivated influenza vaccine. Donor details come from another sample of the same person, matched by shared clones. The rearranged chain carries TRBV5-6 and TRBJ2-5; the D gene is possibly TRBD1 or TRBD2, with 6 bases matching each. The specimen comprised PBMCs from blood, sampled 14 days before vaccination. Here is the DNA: TGTGCCAGCAGCTTAACAAGGGGGGCCGGAGAGACCCAGTACTTC. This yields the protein CASSLTRGAGETQYF.